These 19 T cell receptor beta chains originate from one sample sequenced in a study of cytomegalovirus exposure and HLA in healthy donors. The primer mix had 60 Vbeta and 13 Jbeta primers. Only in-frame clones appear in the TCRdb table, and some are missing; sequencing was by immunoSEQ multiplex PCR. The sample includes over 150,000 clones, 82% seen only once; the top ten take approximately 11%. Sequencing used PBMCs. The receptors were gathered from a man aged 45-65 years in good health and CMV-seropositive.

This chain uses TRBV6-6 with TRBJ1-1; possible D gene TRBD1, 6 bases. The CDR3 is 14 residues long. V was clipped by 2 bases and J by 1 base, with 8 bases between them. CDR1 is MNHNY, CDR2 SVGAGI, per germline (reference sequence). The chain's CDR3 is CASSYPTGNTEAFF. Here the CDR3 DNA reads TGTGCCAGCAGTTACCCGACAGGGAACACTGAAGCTTTCTTT.

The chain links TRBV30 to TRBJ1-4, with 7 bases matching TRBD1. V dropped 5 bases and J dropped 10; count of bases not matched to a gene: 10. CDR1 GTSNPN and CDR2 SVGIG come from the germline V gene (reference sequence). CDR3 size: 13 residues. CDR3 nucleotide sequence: TGTGCCTGGGGAGGAACAGGGGACGGAAAACTGTTTTTT. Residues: CAWGGTGDGKLFF. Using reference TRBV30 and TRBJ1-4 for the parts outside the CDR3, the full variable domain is SQTIHQWPATLVQPVGSPLSLECTVEGTSNPNLYWYRQAAGRGLQLLFYSVGIGQISSEVPQNLSASRPQDRQFILSSKKLLLSDSGFYLCAWGGTGDGKLFFGSGTQLSVL.

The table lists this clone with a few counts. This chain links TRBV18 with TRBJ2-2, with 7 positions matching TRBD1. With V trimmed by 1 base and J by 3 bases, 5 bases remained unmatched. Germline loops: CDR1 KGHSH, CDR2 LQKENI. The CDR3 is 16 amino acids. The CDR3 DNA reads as TGTGCCAGCTCACCACAGGGGGCCCGAGACACCGGGGAGCTGTTTTTT. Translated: CASSPQGARDTGELFF.

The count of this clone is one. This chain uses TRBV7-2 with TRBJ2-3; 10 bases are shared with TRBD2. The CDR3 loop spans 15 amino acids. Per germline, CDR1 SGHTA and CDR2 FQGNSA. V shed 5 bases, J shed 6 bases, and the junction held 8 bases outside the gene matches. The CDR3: CASSPSLAGYDTQYF. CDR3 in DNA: TGTGCCAGCAGCCCGTCACTAGCGGGGTATGATACGCAGTATTTT.

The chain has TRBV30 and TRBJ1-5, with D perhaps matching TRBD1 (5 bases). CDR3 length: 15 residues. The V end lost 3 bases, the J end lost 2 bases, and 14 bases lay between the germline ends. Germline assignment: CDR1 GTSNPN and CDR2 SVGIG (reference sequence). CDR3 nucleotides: TGTGCCTGGAGCCCCCGGACATTTGGCAATCAGCCCCAGCATTTT. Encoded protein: CAWSPRTFGNQPQHF.

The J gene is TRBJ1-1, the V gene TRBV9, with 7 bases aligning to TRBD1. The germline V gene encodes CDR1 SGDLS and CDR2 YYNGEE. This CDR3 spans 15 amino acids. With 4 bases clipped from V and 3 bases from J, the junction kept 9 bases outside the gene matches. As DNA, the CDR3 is TGTGCCAGCAGCAACCGACAGGGCTGGGACACTGAAGCTTTCTTT. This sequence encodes CASSNRQGWDTEAFF.

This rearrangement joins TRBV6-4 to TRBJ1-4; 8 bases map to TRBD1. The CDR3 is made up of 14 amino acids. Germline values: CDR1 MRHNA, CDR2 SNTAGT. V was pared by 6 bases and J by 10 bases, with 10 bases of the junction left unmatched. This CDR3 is CASSASGGEAKLFF. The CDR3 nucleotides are TGTGCCAGCAGCGCCTCAGGGGGCGAAGCAAAACTGTTTTTT.

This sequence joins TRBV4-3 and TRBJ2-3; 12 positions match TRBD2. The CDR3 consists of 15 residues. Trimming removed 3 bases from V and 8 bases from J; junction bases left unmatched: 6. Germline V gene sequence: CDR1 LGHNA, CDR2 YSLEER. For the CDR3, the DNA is TGCGCCAGCAGCCAGGAGCTAGCGGGAGGGGGTACGCAGTATTTT. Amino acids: CASSQELAGGGTQYF.

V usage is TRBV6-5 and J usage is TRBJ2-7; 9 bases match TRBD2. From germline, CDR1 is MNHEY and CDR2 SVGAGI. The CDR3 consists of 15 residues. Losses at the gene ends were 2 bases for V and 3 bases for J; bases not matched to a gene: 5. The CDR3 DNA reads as TGTGCCAGCAGTTACGGCGGGGGGGGCCGCTACGAGCAGTACTTC. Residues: CASSYGGGGRYEQYF.

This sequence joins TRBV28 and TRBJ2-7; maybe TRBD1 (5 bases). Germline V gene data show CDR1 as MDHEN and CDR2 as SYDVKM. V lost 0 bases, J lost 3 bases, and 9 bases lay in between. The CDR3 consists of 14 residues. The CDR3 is CASSLWGQGYEQYF. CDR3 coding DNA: TGTGCCAGCAGTTTATGGGGGCAGGGCTACGAGCAGTACTTC.

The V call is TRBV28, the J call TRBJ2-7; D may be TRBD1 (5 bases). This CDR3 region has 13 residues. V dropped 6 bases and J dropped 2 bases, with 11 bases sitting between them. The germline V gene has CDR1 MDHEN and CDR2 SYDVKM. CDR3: CASRAQGTYEQYF. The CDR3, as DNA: TGTGCCAGCAGGGCCCAGGGAACCTACGAGCAGTACTTC.

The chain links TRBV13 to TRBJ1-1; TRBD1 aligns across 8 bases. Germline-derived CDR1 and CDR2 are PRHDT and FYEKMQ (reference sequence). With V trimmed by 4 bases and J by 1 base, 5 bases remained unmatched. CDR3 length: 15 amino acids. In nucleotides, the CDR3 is TGTGCCAGCAGCTCGATACAGGGGGAGAACACTGAAGCTTTCTTT. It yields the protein CASSSIQGENTEAFF.

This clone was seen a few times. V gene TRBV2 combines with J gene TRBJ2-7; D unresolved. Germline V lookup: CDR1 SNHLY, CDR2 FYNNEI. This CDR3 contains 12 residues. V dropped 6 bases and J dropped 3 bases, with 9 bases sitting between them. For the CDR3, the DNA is TGTGCCAGCAGCCGACGGAGCTACGAGCAGTACTTC. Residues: CASSRRSYEQYF.

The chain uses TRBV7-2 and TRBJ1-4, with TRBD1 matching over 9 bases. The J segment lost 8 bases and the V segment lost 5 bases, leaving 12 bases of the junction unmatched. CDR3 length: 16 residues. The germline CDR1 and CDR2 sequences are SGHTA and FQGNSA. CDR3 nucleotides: TGTGCCAGCAGCCCCGCCGGGACAGGGCTTTACGAAAAACTGTTTTTT. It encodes CASSPAGTGLYEKLFF.

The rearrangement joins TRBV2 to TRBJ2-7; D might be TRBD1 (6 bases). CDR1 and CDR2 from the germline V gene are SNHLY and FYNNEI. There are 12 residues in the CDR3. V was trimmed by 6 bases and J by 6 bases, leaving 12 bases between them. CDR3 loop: CASRKQGSEQYF. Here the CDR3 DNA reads TGTGCCAGCAGGAAACAGGGAAGCGAGCAGTACTTC.

CDR3 loop: CASSPGTGGYEQYF. The CDR3 coding sequence is TGTGCCAGCTCACCCGGGACAGGGGGCTACGAGCAGTACTTC. The J gene is TRBJ2-7, the V gene TRBV18; 11 positions match TRBD1. Germline V CDR1 and CDR2: KGHSH, LQKENI. Trimming took 3 bases from V and 3 from J; bases not matched to a gene: 1. This CDR3 has 14 residues. The full variable domain, with the rest looked up from reference TRBV18 and TRBJ2-7, is NAGVMQNPRHLVRRRGQEARLRCSPMKGHSHVYWYRQLPEEGLKFMVYLQKENIIDESGMPKERFSAEFPKEGPSILRIQQVVRGDSAAYFCASSPGTGGYEQYFGPGTRLTVT.

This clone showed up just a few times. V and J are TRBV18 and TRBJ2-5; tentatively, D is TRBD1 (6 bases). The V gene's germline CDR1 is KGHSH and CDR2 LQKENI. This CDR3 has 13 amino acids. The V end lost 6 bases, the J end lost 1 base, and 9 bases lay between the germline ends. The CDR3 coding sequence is TGTGCCAGCTCGCGGACAGTCCAAGAGACCCAGTACTTC. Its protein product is CASSRTVQETQYF.

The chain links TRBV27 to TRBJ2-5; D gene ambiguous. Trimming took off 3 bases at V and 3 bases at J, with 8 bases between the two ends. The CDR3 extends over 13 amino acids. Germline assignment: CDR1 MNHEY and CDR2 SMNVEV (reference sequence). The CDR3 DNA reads TGTGCCAGCAGTTTCGATAGAAAAGAGACCCAGTACTTC. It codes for CASSFDRKETQYF.

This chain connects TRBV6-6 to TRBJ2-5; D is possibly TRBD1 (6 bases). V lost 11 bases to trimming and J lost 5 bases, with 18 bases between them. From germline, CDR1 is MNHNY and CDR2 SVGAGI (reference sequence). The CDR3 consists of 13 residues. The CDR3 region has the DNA TGTGCCGCTTCACAGGGTTCTGGTGAGACCCAGTACTTC. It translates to CAASQGSGETQYF.